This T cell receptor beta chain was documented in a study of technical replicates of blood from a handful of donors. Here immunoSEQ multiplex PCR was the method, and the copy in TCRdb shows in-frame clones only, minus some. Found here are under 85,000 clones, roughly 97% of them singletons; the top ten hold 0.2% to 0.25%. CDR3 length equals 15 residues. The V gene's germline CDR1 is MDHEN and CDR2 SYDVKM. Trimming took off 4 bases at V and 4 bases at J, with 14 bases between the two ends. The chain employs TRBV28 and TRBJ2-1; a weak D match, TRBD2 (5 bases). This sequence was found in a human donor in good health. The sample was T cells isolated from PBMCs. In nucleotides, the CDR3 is TGTGCCAGCAGTTACGATAGGACTCCTTACAATGAGCAGTTCTTC. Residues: CASSYDRTPYNEQFF.